The clone carrying this TCR beta chain was seen ten or more times. Its specificity is unknown. This entry is derived from a study of T cells in Graves' hyperthyroidism and ophthalmopathy. Overall study findings and caveats: The model predicted ophthalmopathy a median around six months before onset.

The CDR3 is 16 residues long. Germline CDR1 and CDR2: MNHEY and SMNVEV (reference sequence). Trimming took 6 bases from V and 0 from J, leaving 17 bases between them. Researchers amplified the TCR beta CDR3 regions from RNA transcripts. HTBI primers were the set used in a first-round RT-PCR of the TCR CDR3. Each CDR3 protein is one row after TCRdb ran MiXCR on the multiplex PCR reads. The repertoire holds under 750,000 distinct CDR3 sequences, with around 19% as singletons. Predating any ophthalmopathy symptoms, the blood sample was taken at first hyperthyroidism diagnosis. V is TRBV27 and J is TRBJ1-1; perhaps TRBD1 as D (5 bases). Specimen: blood. The origin of this receptor is a woman between 50 and 59 years old with Graves' hyperthyroidism that later progressed to Graves' ophthalmopathy. The CDR3 is CASRFKGIGMNTEAFF. In DNA form, the CDR3 reads TGTGCCAGCAGATTCAAGGGGATAGGGATGAACACTGAAGCTTTCTTT.